Below, 24 T cell receptor beta chains from the same sample are listed, as sequenced in a study of spatial heterogeneity in lung cancer (dated by TCRdb to between 2018 and 2021). In light of the paper, this sample's time point label describes: sample taken at primary tumor resection. TCR sequencing used whole RNA extracted from tumor and nontumor lung tissue, or from cryopreserved PBMC samples, without cell sorting. Receptor amplification or capture employed 5' RACE. Sequencing instrument: NextSeq 500. Starting from the raw public reads, TCRdb applied fastp trimming at Q25, assembled clones with MiXCR and retained in-frame beta chains. Every entry covers one CDR3 protein and lists the most common genes and DNA from its rows. The sample contains approximately 7,800 distinct CDR3 sequences, about 8.6% of them found a single time. In total, the top ten clones hold about half of the sample. The source was PBMCs, collected at surgery. The receptors derive from a male donor with early-stage non-small cell lung cancer.

With regard to this clonotype: This beta chain appears as a stray read in a library generated for alpha chains; its size is not informative. The rearrangement uses TRBV20-1 and TRBJ2-3; 9 bases line up with TRBD1. J was trimmed by 2 bases and V by 6 bases; bases with no gene match: 6. The germline CDR1 and CDR2 sequences are DFQATT and SNEGSKA (reference sequence). The CDR3 consists of 14 residues. The CDR3: CSATQGAITDTQYF. The CDR3 nucleotides read TGCAGTGCGACACAGGGGGCGATCACAGATACGCAGTATTTT.

About this clonotype itself: Found in a library prepared for alpha chains, this beta chain is an off-target read, and its abundance has little meaning. The rearrangement joins TRBV28 to TRBJ2-5; 8 bases line up with TRBD2. The CDR3 loop spans 15 amino acids. Trimming at V came to 2 bases and at J to 4 bases, leaving 6 bases not matched to a gene. From germline, CDR1 is MDHEN and CDR2 SYDVKM. The CDR3 loop is CASSLPGGPLETQYF. In DNA, the CDR3 is TGTGCCAGCAGTTTACCGGGAGGGCCCTTAGAGACCCAGTACTTC.

The table lists this clonotype with many counts. This beta chain came through as a stray read in a library set up for alpha chains, and its size says little. The J gene is TRBJ2-5, the V gene TRBV5-6, with D hard to call. The V end lost 0 bases, the J end lost 1 base, and 7 bases lay between the germline ends. Germline-derived CDR1 and CDR2 are SGHDT and YYEEEE. This CDR3 has 14 amino acids. The CDR3 is CASSLGGSQETQYF. The CDR3 bases are TGTGCCAGCAGCTTGGGTGGGTCCCAAGAGACCCAGTACTTC.

By sample fraction, this clonotype is medium-sized. This beta chain appears as a stray read in a library generated for alpha chains; its size is not informative. V usage is TRBV5-1 and J usage is TRBJ2-3; TRBD1 matches at 8 bases. The ends lost 4 bases at V and 2 bases at J; junction bases unmatched: 3. Germline assignment: CDR1 SGHRS and CDR2 YFSETQ. The CDR3 length is 14 residues. The CDR3 reads CASSAGQDTDTQYF. CDR3 coding DNA: TGCGCCAGCAGCGCGGGACAGGACACAGATACGCAGTATTTT. The full variable domain, rest sourced from reference TRBV5-1 and TRBJ2-3, is KAGVTQTPRYLIKTRGQQVTLSCSPISGHRSVSWYQQTPGQGLQFLFEYFSETQRNKGNFPGRFSGRQFSNSRSEMNVSTLELGDSALYLCASSAGQDTDTQYFGPGTRLTVL.

This clonotype was detected many times. A library made for alpha chains picked up this beta chain off target, so its size means little. The gene calls are TRBV6-5 and TRBJ2-7, with TRBD1 matching over 8 bases. Germline assignment: CDR1 MNHEY and CDR2 SVGAGI. The junction had 10 bases not matched to a gene; V was cut back by 5 bases and J by 7 bases. This CDR3 region has 14 residues. As DNA, the CDR3 is TGTGCCAGCAGTCACCCCCAGGGGGCGGGGGAGCAGTACTTC. Its translation is CASSHPQGAGEQYF.

This clonotype was seen ten or more times. This beta chain is an unintended read in a library built for alpha chains; its size means little. The CDR3 region is CASSATDTQYF. The CDR3 bases are TGTGCCAGCAGCGCCACAGATACGCAGTATTTT. This chain links TRBV21-1 with TRBJ2-3. TRBV21-1 represents a pseudogene. The CDR3 totals 11 residues.

This clonotype has ten or more counts. For a library built for alpha chains, this beta chain is a stray read; little rests on its size. J is TRBJ2-2 and V is TRBV10-3; D ambiguous. CDR3 length: 13 amino acids. V was shortened by 10 bases and J by 3 bases, with 12 bases between the two germline ends. Germline assignment: CDR1 ENHRY and CDR2 SYGVKD. CDR3 protein: CASGPYDTGELFF. CDR3 nucleotides: TGTGCCAGTGGACCCTACGACACCGGGGAGCTGTTTTTT.

This clonotype was seen repeatedly, ten times or more. Since the library was made to target alpha chains, this beta chain is a stray read and its abundance is not meaningful. The chain employs TRBV20-1 and TRBJ2-1, with D unclear. The CDR3 has 13 amino acids. Trimming took off 0 bases at V and 8 bases at J, with 11 bases between the two ends. Germline CDR1 and CDR2: DFQATT and SNEGSKA (reference sequence). The CDR3 protein is CSAREVGSDEQFF. In DNA form, the CDR3 reads TGCAGTGCTAGAGAGGTGGGAAGCGATGAGCAGTTCTTC.

The table lists this clonotype with a few counts. Because this beta chain is a stray read in a library intended to capture alpha chains, its abundance should not be given much weight. The DNA of the CDR3 is TGTGCCAGCAGCCCCATGGCGAACAATCAGCCCCAGCATTTT. It is translated as CASSPMANNQPQHF. V gene TRBV6-5 combines with J gene TRBJ1-5; D unclear. The CDR3 is 14 residues long. Germline V gives CDR1 MNHEY, CDR2 SVGAGI. V dropped 6 bases and J dropped 3 bases, with 12 bases sitting between them.

By proportion, this clonotype is medium-sized. A library made for alpha chains picked up this beta chain off target, so its size means little. The rearrangement uses TRBV5-1 and TRBJ2-1; unclear D gene. V lost 5 bases and J 4 bases, leaving 4 bases between the germline ends. In germline, CDR1 is SGHRS, CDR2 YFSETQ. The CDR3 has 11 amino acids. The CDR3 reads CASSQYNEQFF. In DNA, the CDR3 is TGCGCCAGCAGTCAATACAATGAGCAGTTCTTC.

This clonotype was seen many times. This beta chain appears as a stray read in a library generated for alpha chains; its size is not informative. The rearrangement links TRBV7-9 to TRBJ1-1; D is perhaps TRBD1 (5 bases). The germline V and J ends were trimmed by 5 bases and 7 bases, with 11 bases remaining between them. From germline, CDR1 is SEHNR and CDR2 FQNEAQ (reference sequence). The CDR3 has 12 amino acids. The CDR3 protein is CASSIRDREAFF. The CDR3 DNA is TGTGCCAGCAGCATCCGGGACCGTGAAGCTTTCTTT. The whole variable domain, filled in from reference TRBV7-9 and TRBJ1-1, reads DTGVSQNPRHKITKRGQNVTFRCDPISEHNRLYWYRQTLGQGPEFLTYFQNEAQLEKSRLLSDRFSAERPKGSFSTLEIQRTEQGDSAMYLCASSIRDREAFFGQGTRLTVV.

In its sample, this clonotype is medium-sized. Within a library made for alpha chains, this beta chain is off target, and its count is uninformative. The genes are TRBV7-2 and TRBJ2-3; D unresolved. Trimming removed 1 base at V and 5 bases at J, with 7 bases between. Germline CDR1 reads SGHTA; CDR2 reads FQGNSA. CDR3 length equals 13 residues. CDR3 bases: TGTGCCAGCAGCTTAGTTAATGGAGATACGCAGTATTTT. Translated, it gives CASSLVNGDTQYF.

The table lists this clonotype with many counts. In a library made to pick up alpha chains, this beta chain is a stray read with a size that means little. The V gene is TRBV14, the J gene TRBJ2-5; 7 bases align to TRBD2. Looked up from germline, CDR1 is SGHDN and CDR2 is FVKESK. J was trimmed by 5 bases and V by 4 bases; bases with no gene match: 10. The CDR3 has 15 amino acids. Written as DNA, the CDR3 is TGTGCCAGCAGCCCATGGGCGGGAGTTTCGGAGACCCAGTACTTC. Translated: CASSPWAGVSETQYF.

This clonotype appeared many times. The library was designed around alpha chains, so this beta chain is a stray read whose abundance carries little weight. The rearrangement uses TRBV6-5 and TRBJ2-5, with D possibly TRBD1 on 6 matching bases. The V end was cut by 6 bases, the J end by 4 bases, with 18 bases between. Per the germline V gene, CDR1 is MNHEY and CDR2 is SVGAGI. This CDR3 comprises 15 residues. The CDR3 DNA follows: TGTGCCAGCAGCTCACAGGGCGGAGGAGGAGAGACCCAGTACTTC. This codes for CASSSQGGGGETQYF.

Remarks on this clonotype: A much more abundant neighbour one base away suggests this may be a read error. This beta chain is an unintended read in a library built for alpha chains; its size means little. This chain links TRBV6-1 with TRBJ2-3; 8 nucleotides line up with TRBD1. The CDR3 has 15 amino acids. Trimming took 5 bases from V and 2 from J; bases not matched to a gene: 6. Per germline, CDR1 MNHNS and CDR2 SASEGT. The CDR3 here is CASSRDRWNTDTQYF. CDR3 nucleotides: TGTGCCAGCAGTAGGGACAGGTGGAACACAGATACGCAGTATTTT.

Comments on this clonotype: The library was designed around alpha chains, so this beta chain is a stray read whose abundance carries little weight. The chain is built from TRBV4-2 and TRBJ2-2, with D uncertain. Germline CDR1 and CDR2: LGHNA and YNFKEQ. The ends were cut back, 4 bases at V and 1 base at J, with 10 bases in the middle. The CDR3 covers 15 residues. This CDR3 is CASSLPNLNTGELFF. In DNA, the CDR3 is TGTGCCAGCAGCCTTCCTAACCTGAACACCGGGGAGCTGTTTTTT.

This clonotype was counted ten times or more. This beta chain appears as a stray read in a library generated for alpha chains; its size is not informative. The gene calls are TRBV20-1 and TRBJ2-3; D remains unclear. The CDR3 contains 13 residues. V lost 0 bases, J lost 4 bases, and 8 bases lay in between. Germline V gene sequence: CDR1 DFQATT, CDR2 SNEGSKA (reference sequence). The CDR3 bases are TGCAGTGCTAGAGATGTGGATTCAGATACGCAGTATTTT. Translated, it gives CSARDVDSDTQYF.

Concerning this clonotype: The size of this beta chain means little, since it is a stray read in a library made for alpha chains. The V gene is TRBV30, the J gene TRBJ2-3; 7 bases map to TRBD1. The CDR3 runs 17 residues. From germline, CDR1 is GTSNPN and CDR2 SVGIG (reference sequence). V shed 0 bases, J shed 6 bases, and the junction held 15 bases outside the gene matches. The CDR3 DNA reads as TGTGCCTGGAGTGTAGTGTGGCAGGGGGACCTCGTGGATACGCAGTATTTT. Translated: CAWSVVWQGDLVDTQYF.

Many counts were recorded for this clonotype. This beta chain is off target for a library built for alpha chains, so its abundance means little. The genes are TRBV29-1 and TRBJ1-1; D is unresolved. This CDR3 is built from 12 residues. V lost 3 bases and J lost 0, with 5 bases in between. CDR1 is SQVTM, CDR2 ANQGSEA, per germline. This CDR3 reads CSVEGLNTEAFF. The CDR3 nucleotides read TGCAGCGTTGAGGGGTTGAACACTGAAGCTTTCTTT.

This clonotype was seen at least ten times. This beta chain turned up in a library designed for alpha chains; as an off-target read, its abundance says little. The chain recombines TRBV12-3 or TRBV12-4 with TRBJ2-1; TRBD1 might be the D (5 bases). CDR3 size: 13 residues. The V end was cut by 9 bases, the J end by 1 base, with 10 bases between. This chain's CDR3 is CASRGFSYNEQFF. The CDR3 coding sequence is TGTGCCAGTAGGGGTTTTTCCTACAATGAGCAGTTCTTC.

Of note for this clonotype: Since the library was made to target alpha chains, this beta chain is a stray read and its abundance is not meaningful. The V call is TRBV7-2, the J call TRBJ1-1; 7 bases match TRBD1. V lost 2 bases, J lost 4 bases, and 4 bases stayed unmatched. The CDR3 sequence is 14 residues long. Germline CDR1 reads SGHTA; CDR2 reads FQGNSA. CDR3 loop: CASSLSRGGTEAFF. The CDR3 DNA sequence: TGTGCCAGCAGCTTATCCAGGGGGGGCACTGAAGCTTTCTTT.

As for this clonotype: As an off-target read in a library built for alpha chains, this beta chain has a frequency of little significance. The genes are TRBV9 and TRBJ1-1, with D possibly matching TRBD1 (6 bases). The germline V and J ends were trimmed by 3 bases and 7 bases, with 13 bases remaining between them. Germline V gene sequence: CDR1 SGDLS, CDR2 YYNGEE. The CDR3 is 13 amino acids. The chain's CDR3 is CASSATGHGEAFF. The CDR3 DNA reads as TGTGCCAGCAGCGCCACAGGGCACGGTGAAGCTTTCTTT. Full variable domain (missing parts from reference TRBV9 and TRBJ1-1): DSGVTQTPKHLITATGQRVTLRCSPRSGDLSVYWYQQSLDQGLQFLIQYYNGEERAKGNILERFSAQQFPDLHSELNLSSLELGDSALYFCASSATGHGEAFFGQGTRLTVV.

By sample fraction, this clonotype is medium-sized (0.01 to 0.1%). Being off target in a library aimed at alpha chains, this beta chain has a size of little meaning. The chain employs TRBV5-1 and TRBJ2-3; D is perhaps TRBD1 or TRBD2 (6 bases each). Per germline, CDR1 SGHRS and CDR2 YFSETQ. Trimming removed 4 bases at V and 2 bases at J, with 17 bases between. CDR3 size: 16 residues. The CDR3 loop is CASSPGADTNTDTQYF. The CDR3 nucleotides read TGCGCCAGCAGCCCGGGGGCGGACACCAACACAGATACGCAGTATTTT.

Points on this clonotype: This beta chain was picked up by a library intended for alpha chains and is off target, so its count carries little meaning. J is TRBJ2-1 and V is TRBV19; perhaps TRBD2 as D (5 bases). The CDR3 length is 15 residues. V was trimmed by 3 bases and J by 5 bases, leaving 14 bases between them. CDR1 is LNHDA and CDR2 is SQIVND in the germline V gene (reference sequence). The DNA of the CDR3 is TGTGCCAGTAGTATCGACGGGGTATTGAACAATGAGCAGTTCTTC. As protein: CASSIDGVLNNEQFF.